These 19 T cell receptor beta chains were all obtained from the same sample, sequenced in a study of beta chain features in type 1 diabetes. The authors reverse transcribed all of the isolated RNA, so sequencing captured expressed TCRB transcripts. Some clones are missing from TCRdb's copy, which holds only in-frame ones; the method was immunoSEQ multiplex PCR. The sample has about 290,000 clones, under 8.5% seen once. Sequencing was done on a sample of central memory CD4+ T cells from blood. Receptors were obtained from a young woman in good health.

This clone was counted a few times. The rearrangement links TRBV29-1 to TRBJ2-5; D is unresolved. Germline V gives CDR1 SQVTM, CDR2 ANQGSEA. The CDR3 spans 12 residues. The V end lost 3 bases, the J end lost 2 bases, and 7 bases lay between the germline ends. The CDR3 DNA reads TGCAGCGTTGAGAGATCACAAGAGACCCAGTACTTC. Translating gives CSVERSQETQYF.

The rearrangement links TRBV27 to TRBJ2-7, with D perhaps TRBD1 (6 bases). The CDR3 contains 12 residues. V lost 10 bases and J lost 2, with 12 bases in between. Germline CDR1 and CDR2: MNHEY and SMNVEV (reference sequence). The CDR3 DNA sequence: TGTGCCATAAAACAGGGCCCCTACGAGCAGTACGTC. Translation: CAIKQGPYEQYV.

This clone was picked up a small number of times. The CDR3 DNA reads TGTGCCAGCAGTCCCAGGAGGGGAACAGTCTACGAGCAGTACGTC. Protein: CASSPRRGTVYEQYV. The rearrangement uses TRBV27 and TRBJ2-7, with D possibly TRBD2 on 6 matching bases. Germline lookup yields CDR1 MNHEY and CDR2 SMNVEV (reference sequence). The CDR3 length is 15 residues. V lost 5 bases and J 3 bases, leaving 17 bases between the germline ends.

This clone was picked up a small number of times. The chain carries TRBV27 and TRBJ2-3, with D perhaps TRBD1 or TRBD2 (5 bases each). CDR1 and CDR2 (germline): MNHEY, SMNVEV (reference sequence). V lost 2 bases and J lost 5, with 8 bases in between. CDR3 size: 13 residues. In DNA form, the CDR3 reads TGTGCCAGCAGTTTAGCGAGGGGAGATACGCAGTATTTT. This translates into CASSLARGDTQYF.

This clone was observed a few times. The V gene is TRBV7-2, the J gene TRBJ2-3, with 12 bases identical to TRBD2. This CDR3 has 16 amino acids. Germline-derived CDR1 and CDR2 are SGHTA and FQGNSA. Trimming took 1 base from V and 2 from J; bases not matched to a gene: 1. CDR3 protein: CASSLGLAGATDTQYF. The CDR3 DNA reads as TGTGCCAGCAGCTTAGGACTAGCGGGAGCCACAGATACGCAGTATTTT.

This clone occurred a few times. Since a far larger clone is one base different, this is likely a read error. The chain links TRBV9 to TRBJ1-4; 7 bases match TRBD1. CDR1 and CDR2 (germline): SGDLS, YYNGEE. CDR3 size: 17 residues. The CDR3 bases are TGTTCCAGCAGCCGACAGGGAGGATTTGCAACTAATGAAAAACTGTTTTTT. Translating it yields CSSSRQGGFATNEKLFF.

Only a few counts were recorded for this clone. The chain combines TRBV5-1 with TRBJ2-3; 14 nucleotides line up with TRBD2. This CDR3 spans 17 amino acids. Germline CDR1 reads SGHRS; CDR2 reads YFSETQ. The ends lost 4 bases at V and 2 bases at J; junction bases unmatched: 6. The CDR3 sequence is CASSPGLAGGFTDTQYF. In nucleotides, the CDR3 is TGCGCCAGCAGCCCCGGACTAGCGGGGGGCTTCACAGATACGCAGTATTTT.

This clone was counted between two and nine times. J is TRBJ2-3 and V is TRBV6-5; TRBD2 matches at 8 bases. Unmatched junction bases numbered 9, after V lost 5 bases and J lost 8 bases. CDR1 is MNHEY and CDR2 is SVGAGI in the germline V gene. This CDR3 contains 14 residues. Written as DNA, the CDR3 is TGTGCCAGCAGTCTAGCGGGTCTTGGAGGTACGCAGTATTTT. Protein sequence: CASSLAGLGGTQYF.

This chain joins TRBV2 and TRBJ2-7; 7 nucleotides match TRBD1. CDR3 length: 12 amino acids. The V gene's germline CDR1 is SNHLY and CDR2 FYNNEI. V dropped 6 bases and J dropped 5; count of bases not matched to a gene: 4. CDR3 bases: TGTGCCAGCAGCACAGGGGCAAACGAGCAGTACGTC. It codes for CASSTGANEQYV.

The chain couples TRBV27 to TRBJ1-2; 9 bases map to TRBD1. Germline V gives CDR1 MNHEY, CDR2 SMNVEV (reference sequence). The CDR3 contains 16 residues. The ends lost 0 bases at V and 4 bases at J; junction bases unmatched: 6. In DNA, the CDR3 is TGTGCCAGCAGTTTATCCGGGACAGGGAAGACCTATGGCTACACCTTC. It yields the protein CASSLSGTGKTYGYTF.

The DNA of the CDR3 is TGCGCCAGCAGCGCTCGTGGCAGGGGTTCCTACGAGCAGTACTTC. Amino acid sequence: CASSARGRGSYEQYF. V is TRBV4-3 and J is TRBJ2-7; D is perhaps TRBD1 (6 bases). Trimming stripped 5 bases from V and 1 base from J, with 15 bases between. The V gene's germline CDR1 is LGHNA and CDR2 YSLEER. The CDR3 sequence is 15 residues long.

Concerning this clone: A much larger clone lies one base from this, so it may be a read error. This sample includes further DNA sequences coding for the same CDR3. The rearrangement links TRBV7-2 to TRBJ2-7; 8 nucleotides agree with TRBD1. CDR3 size: 14 residues. The V gene end was trimmed by 1 base and the J gene end by 2 bases; junction bases not matched to a gene: 1. Germline CDR1 and CDR2: SGHTA and FQGNSA. The CDR3 reads CASSLGTGPYEQYF. The CDR3, as DNA: TGTGCCAGCAGCTTAGGGACAGGGCCCTACGAGCAGTACTTC.

In this sample, this clone turned up a few times. V usage is TRBV27 and J usage is TRBJ1-1; a weak D match, TRBD1 (5 bases). Germline V CDR1 and CDR2: MNHEY, SMNVEV (reference sequence). V was shortened by 8 bases and J by 0 bases, with 13 bases between the two germline ends. The CDR3 is made up of 14 amino acids. The CDR3 bases are TGTGCCAGCCGCTGGGACCGCATGAACACTGAAGCTTTCTTT. Its protein product is CASRWDRMNTEAFF.

This rearrangement joins TRBV7-2 to TRBJ1-6, with 9 positions matching TRBD1. With V trimmed by 5 bases and J by 7 bases, 6 bases remained unmatched. Per germline, CDR1 SGHTA and CDR2 FQGNSA. The CDR3 consists of 15 residues. The CDR3 region is CASSPGQGLNSPLHF. The CDR3 nucleotides read TGTGCCAGCAGCCCGGGACAGGGACTCAATTCACCCCTCCACTTT. Using reference TRBV7-2 and TRBJ1-6 for the parts outside the CDR3, the full variable domain is GAGVSQSPSNKVTEKGKDVELRCDPISGHTALYWYRQSLGQGLEFLIYFQGNSAPDKSGLPSDRFSAERTGGSVSTLTIQRTQQEDSAVYLCASSPGQGLNSPLHFGNGTRLTVT.

The sample holds a few counts of this clone. The chain couples TRBV29-1 to TRBJ2-1; 10 nucleotides match TRBD2. The germline CDR1 and CDR2 sequences are SQVTM and ANQGSEA. J was trimmed by 6 bases and V by 3 bases; bases with no gene match: 5. The CDR3 spans 14 residues. The CDR3 protein is CSVDGLAGANEQFF. The CDR3 DNA is TGCAGCGTTGATGGGCTAGCGGGGGCCAATGAGCAGTTCTTC.

This clone was observed a few times. The chain is built from TRBV7-2 and TRBJ2-7; TRBD2 is a possible D gene (6 bases). V was cut by 1 base and J by 5 bases, with 12 bases left in between. The CDR3 covers 14 residues. CDR1 is SGHTA, CDR2 FQGNSA, per germline. As DNA, the CDR3 is TGTGCCAGCAGCTTAGGGGGGGAGTCCAACGAGCAGTACTTC. Encoded protein: CASSLGGESNEQYF. Drawing the rest from reference TRBV7-2 and TRBJ2-7, the complete variable domain is GAGVSQSPSNKVTEKGKDVELRCDPISGHTALYWYRQSLGQGLEFLIYFQGNSAPDKSGLPSDRFSAERTGGSVSTLTIQRTQQEDSAVYLCASSLGGESNEQYFGPGTRLTVT.

The V and J genes are TRBV5-4 and TRBJ2-5; 9 bases fit TRBD1. The CDR3 contains 13 residues. V trimming: 9 bases; J trimming: 7 bases; junction bases outside the gene matches: 10. Germline assignment: CDR1 SGHNT and CDR2 YYREEE (reference sequence). CDR3 amino acids: CATSGTGFGTQYF. In DNA, the CDR3 is TGTGCCACCTCCGGGACAGGGTTTGGGACCCAGTACTTC.

J is TRBJ2-3 and V is TRBV7-8; either TRBD1 or TRBD2 may fit D (6 bases each). The CDR3 spans 16 residues. CDR1 and CDR2 from the germline V gene are SGHVS and FQNEAQ. Trimming took off 5 bases at V and 0 bases at J, with 15 bases between the two ends. The CDR3 here is CASSRGTRLSTDTQYF. As DNA, the CDR3 is TGTGCCAGCAGCCGCGGGACAAGGCTTAGCACAGATACGCAGTATTTT.

The chain joins TRBV5-1 to TRBJ1-6; D remains unclear. This CDR3 is 14 amino acids long. V lost 4 bases and J 6 bases, leaving 11 bases between the germline ends. CDR1 and CDR2 from the germline V gene are SGHRS and YFSETQ. As DNA, the CDR3 is TGCGCCAGCAGCGGGTCTGACCTTAATTCACCCCTCCACTTT. Amino acids: CASSGSDLNSPLHF.